The entry below gives a single TCR beta chain sequence along with its context. The clone's antigen remains unknown. The input lacks base qualities; no much larger clone sits a single base away. Each donor gave one peripheral blood draw, averaging roughly 0.11 L, which was collected into heparinised tubes. Using a panel that included CD45RO, CCR7, CD25, CD127, CD95 and CD27, naive, central memory, regulatory and stem cell-like memory CD4+ T cells were sorted on a BD FACSAria II. Every sorted population had a purity above 95%. PBMCs were separated immediately by Lymphoprep density gradient centrifugation and were stained directly, without being cultured. So that batch effects would be minimized, each experiment stained and sorted samples in pairs, pairing one healthy donor with one patient. The sample belongs to a study of beta chain features in type 1 diabetes (dated by TCRdb to 2016 to 2019). Context from the whole study: Mean age, gender distribution, total cell number and subset yield were not different between patients and healthy donors. Across all samples, 90 million to 130 million sorted cells were examined, and cell number per subset correlated strongly with RNA yield. In the study, recently diagnosed type 1 diabetes patients and matched healthy donors were compared on the TCRB repertoires of their sorted circulating CD4+ T cell subsets. Whereas all 30 or so donors provided naive and central memory subsets, regulatory and stem cell-like memory subsets were isolated from just 8 patients and roughly 8 healthy donors.

The High Capacity cDNA Reverse Transcription Kit was used to reverse transcribe all of the isolated RNA, meaning that expressed TCRB transcripts were what got sequenced. Naive, central memory and regulatory T cell samples underwent deep immunoSEQ sequencing, averaging about 3.57 million total reads per sample. Sorted cells were lysed in RLT buffer, and RNA was extracted using DNase-treated RNeasy Micro or Mini kits according to cell number. Each cell subset was processed separately to prevent cross-contamination, with patient and healthy donor samples processed together. The immunoSEQ multiplex PCR was used to amplify TCRB sequences from cDNA, generating 87-bp fragments that spanned the CDR3 region. Sequencing of the amplicons was done on the Illumina HiSeq platform. From the authors' description of their analysis: Synthetic template baselines were used to correct PCR bias computationally, reads within Hamming distance 2 were collapsed, and singletons that could not be merged were discarded. By aligning reads against IMGT, V, D and J genes, CDR3 length, and insertions or deletions at six rearrangement sites were assigned. Clonotype counts were normalized to sorted cell number within each subset before computing true diversity and Gini coefficients with the tcR R package. The overlap coefficient, calculated on TCRB nucleotide sequences, was used to quantify repertoire sharing. Out-of-frame TCRB sequences from naive cells were analyzed as a proxy for the pre-selection repertoire. The source is immuneACCESS, and TCRdb retained only in-frame sequences with V and J called. Part of the clones is not carried over; for the studies checked, unresolved V genes explain less than half of this, and the remainder is unexplained. V and J calls plus clone size are reproduced from that table; the DNA served to infer D and trimming. The sample table holds under 300,000 clones, of which roughly 24% were seen once. Roughly 0.011% of the sample goes to the ten largest clones.

Broad study findings and their caveats: At VDJ recombination sites, type 1 diabetes patients had fewer insertions and more deleted nucleotides, which implies abnormalities in thymic rearrangement. Shorter templates might have been favored by PCR, but patient and control samples were amplified and corrected together, so both groups would have been affected equally by any skew. HLA sub-analyses involved small numbers of individuals, so any influence of HLA type on TCRB rearrangement remained unresolved. Naive, central memory and regulatory TCRB repertoires appeared to be more alike among patients than among healthy donors. A moderate but significant shortening of TCRB CDR3 length was observed in type 1 diabetes patients in all four CD4+ subsets. Sequencing cDNA rather than genomic DNA could over-represent highly expressing activated cells, although activation and CD3 levels did not differ between groups.

The sequence came from a woman in her twenties or thirties with type 1 diabetes. Source material: naive CD4+ T cells from blood. The sample's cell subset or site label, decoded: true naive CD4+ T cells.

The nucleotides are TGTGCCAGCAGTTTAGCTCCCTACGCGGGATACACAGATACGCAGTATTTT. It codes for CASSLAPYAGYTDTQYF. The chain couples TRBV27 to TRBJ2-3; the D region possibly corresponds to TRBD2 (6 bases align). From a lookup of the germline V gene (reference sequence), CDR1 and CDR2 are MNHEY and SMNVEV. V sheds 2 bases and J sheds 2 bases, leaving 17 bases between their ends. The CDR3 runs 17 amino acids, cysteine and phenylalanine included. Kept here is only the CDR3 DNA, which spans 51 bases and is read in frame from base 1.